One and the same sample provided the 20 T cell receptor beta chains below, sequenced in a study of spatial heterogeneity in lung cancer. Findings of the study overall: For expanded intratumoral alpha and beta TCRs, counts tracked tumor mutation counts.

TCRdb passed the 5' RACE reads through MiXCR, listing each CDR3 protein once. This table holds approximately 5,500 distinct CDR3 sequences, 5.5% to 7% found once. The antigens these receptors bind are not known. As for time point: sample taken at primary tumor resection. The specimen comprised lung tumor tissue, sampled at surgery. All receptors come from a female donor with early-stage non-small cell lung cancer.

This clonotype is large by share. This beta chain is a stray read from a library made for alpha chains; its abundance is not meaningful. This chain links TRBV6-5 with TRBJ1-2, with TRBD1 as a possible D gene (6 bases). Trimming took 1 base from V and 6 from J, leaving 9 bases between them. The CDR3 runs to 13 residues. Per the germline V gene, CDR1 is MNHEY and CDR2 is SVGAGI. CDR3 DNA: TGTGCCAGCAGTTACTACAGGGAGGATGGCTACACCTTC. Translating gives CASSYYREDGYTF.

This clonotype rates as medium-sized. Little can be read into the size of this beta chain, an off-target read in a library designed for alpha chains. This rearrangement joins TRBV4-1 to TRBJ2-1; D unresolved. The CDR3 length is 12 residues. V was shortened by 3 bases and J by 7 bases, with 7 bases between the two germline ends. Germline loops: CDR1 MGHRA, CDR2 YSYEKL. Here the CDR3 reads CASSQGKNEQFF. CDR3 bases: TGCGCCAGCAGCCAGGGGAAGAATGAGCAGTTCTTC.

With regard to this clonotype: The size of this beta chain means little, since it is a stray read in a library made for alpha chains. J is TRBJ1-2 and V is TRBV6-7; D perhaps matches TRBD1 (5 bases). TRBV6-7 is designated an ORF whose function remains uncertain. CDR3 length: 15 residues. V lost 5 bases, J lost 0 bases, and 13 bases lay in between. This CDR3 reads CASSPWGIANYGYTF. CDR3 nucleotide sequence: TGTGCCAGCAGTCCCTGGGGGATAGCTAACTATGGCTACACCTTC.

There are a few counts of this clonotype. This beta chain lies outside the target of a library built for alpha chains; its clone size means little. The chain couples TRBV27 to TRBJ2-3; D possibly corresponds to TRBD2 (6 bases). Germline V CDR1 and CDR2: MNHEY, SMNVEV (reference sequence). CDR3 length: 13 residues. V lost 8 bases and J lost 4, with 13 bases in between. The CDR3 region has the DNA TGTGCCAGCCGAATAGCGGTTTCAGATACGCAGTATTTT. Protein sequence: CASRIAVSDTQYF.

Many counts were recorded for this clonotype. This beta chain lies outside the target of a library built for alpha chains; its clone size means little. The chain joins TRBV30 to TRBJ1-1; D call uncertain. CDR3 length equals 13 residues. Trimming took 2 bases from V and 4 from J, leaving 11 bases between them. Germline V gene lookup returns CDR1 GTSNPN and CDR2 SVGIG (reference sequence). The CDR3: CAWSRSDGTEAFF. CDR3 DNA: TGTGCCTGGAGTCGGTCCGACGGCACTGAAGCTTTCTTT.

This clonotype was seen at least ten times. This beta chain lies outside the target of a library built for alpha chains; its clone size means little. The rearrangement uses TRBV12-5 and TRBJ2-7; D tentatively reads TRBD1 or TRBD2 (5 bases each). V shed 5 bases and J shed 3 bases, with 20 bases lying between them. Germline-derived CDR1 and CDR2 are LGHNT and FRNRAP. The CDR3 length is 16 residues. CDR3 sequence reads: CASGPDFGTALYEQYF. The CDR3 DNA reads as TGTGCTAGTGGTCCCGACTTCGGGACCGCCCTCTACGAGCAGTACTTC.

This clonotype was seen at least ten times. Since the library was made to target alpha chains, this beta chain is a stray read and its abundance is not meaningful. The chain uses TRBV5-1 and TRBJ2-6; tentative D call: TRBD1 (5 bases). Germline values: CDR1 SGHRS, CDR2 YFSETQ. CDR3 length: 16 amino acids. V gave up 2 bases and J gave up 0 bases, with 9 bases separating them. The CDR3 DNA follows: TGCGCCAGCAGCTTACCAGGGTTCTCTGGGGCCAACGTCCTGACTTTC. Translating gives CASSLPGFSGANVLTF. Looking up the rest from reference TRBV5-1 and TRBJ2-6 gives the full variable domain: KAGVTQTPRYLIKTRGQQVTLSCSPISGHRSVSWYQQTPGQGLQFLFEYFSETQRNKGNFPGRFSGRQFSNSRSEMNVSTLELGDSALYLCASSLPGFSGANVLTFGAGSRLTVL.

This clonotype was observed many times. The library was designed around alpha chains, so this beta chain is a stray read whose abundance carries little weight. The chain is built from TRBV7-7 and TRBJ2-2; TRBD2 agrees at 10 bases. J lost 3 bases, V lost 1 base, and 8 bases had no gene match. The CDR3 has 18 residues. From germline, CDR1 is SSHAT and CDR2 FNYEAQ (reference sequence). The CDR3 region has the DNA TGTGCCAGCAGCTTAGGCCTAGCGGGAGCGCGGGACACCGGGGAGCTGTTTTTT. Translating it yields CASSLGLAGARDTGELFF.

Points on this clonotype: A library made for alpha chains picked up this beta chain off target, so its size means little. The chain joins TRBV6-5 to TRBJ2-3; a possible D gene is TRBD1 (5 bases). V lost 5 bases and J lost 7, with 7 bases in between. Germline assignment: CDR1 MNHEY and CDR2 SVGAGI. The CDR3 covers 11 residues. DNA for the CDR3: TGTGCCAGCAGTGACAGTTATACGCAGTATTTT. It specifies CASSDSYTQYF.

In this sample, this clonotype turned up many times. With the library built for alpha chains, this beta chain is off target and its frequency is not meaningful. V usage is TRBV7-9 and J usage is TRBJ2-3; 10 nucleotides match TRBD2. V dropped 0 bases and J dropped 1; count of bases not matched to a gene: 7. CDR1 and CDR2 from the germline V gene are SEHNR and FQNEAQ (reference sequence). The CDR3 has 18 residues. The CDR3 protein is CASSLAPERGGGTDTQYF. The CDR3 coding sequence is TGTGCCAGCAGCTTAGCCCCCGAGCGGGGGGGTGGCACAGATACGCAGTATTTT.

This clonotype was seen repeatedly, ten times or more. In a library made to pick up alpha chains, this beta chain is a stray read with a size that means little. Written as DNA, the CDR3 is TGCGCCAGCAGCCAAGCCGATAGCGCCCATGAGCAGTTCTTC. Translated: CASSQADSAHEQFF. V is TRBV4-1 and J is TRBJ2-1, with D perhaps matching TRBD2 (5 bases). The germline V and J ends were trimmed by 1 base and 8 bases, with 12 bases remaining between them. The germline V gene encodes CDR1 MGHRA and CDR2 YSYEKL. The CDR3 is 14 amino acids.

This clonotype was detected a few times. This beta chain came through as a stray read in a library set up for alpha chains, and its size says little. This rearrangement joins TRBV5-1 to TRBJ2-1, with a weak D call TRBD2 (5 bases). Germline V CDR1 and CDR2: SGHRS, YFSETQ. The CDR3 runs 14 residues. V lost 1 base, J lost 0 bases, and 5 bases lay in between. CDR3 DNA: TGCGCCAGCAGCTTGACTAGCTCCTACAATGAGCAGTTCTTC. Its protein is CASSLTSSYNEQFF.

In the case of this clonotype: This beta chain is an unintended read in a library built for alpha chains; its size means little. This chain connects TRBV28 to TRBJ1-2; 9 bases match TRBD1. J was trimmed by 4 bases and V by 4 bases; bases with no gene match: 10. Germline V gene data show CDR1 as MDHEN and CDR2 as SYDVKM. This CDR3 comprises 16 residues. The CDR3 is CASSSTQGARGYGYTF. DNA of the CDR3: TGTGCCAGCAGTTCCACACAGGGGGCGCGGGGCTATGGCTACACCTTC.

This clonotype appeared many times. The library was prepared for alpha chains; this beta chain is a stray read, so its frequency means little. The gene calls are TRBV19 and TRBJ1-2; the match to TRBD1 covers 7 bases. The CDR3 has 14 residues. J lost 4 bases, V lost 3 bases, and 5 bases had no gene match. CDR1 is LNHDA and CDR2 is SQIVND in the germline V gene (reference sequence). In DNA form, the CDR3 reads TGTGCCAGTAGTATCGCGGCAGGGGGCTATGGCTACACCTTC. Its translation: CASSIAAGGYGYTF. The whole variable domain, remainder taken from reference TRBV19 and TRBJ1-2, is DGGITQSPKYLFRKEGQNVTLSCEQNLNHDAMYWYRQDPGQGLRLIYYSQIVNDFQKGDIAEGYSVSREKKESFPLTVTSAQKNPTAFYLCASSIAAGGYGYTFGSGTRLTVV.

This clonotype came up many times. Because this beta chain is a stray read in a library intended to capture alpha chains, its abundance should not be given much weight. V gene TRBV21-1 combines with J gene TRBJ2-7; TRBD2, the table's D call, lacks a check against the DNA. TRBV21-1 is annotated as a pseudogene. The CDR3 covers 14 residues. The CDR3 sequence: CASILPGELYEQYF. DNA of the CDR3: TGTGCCAGCATCCTCCCAGGGGAACTCTACGAGCAGTACTTC.

In its sample, this clonotype was seen a few times. The size of this beta chain means little, since it is a stray read in a library made for alpha chains. The V gene is TRBV28, the J gene TRBJ1-1; 8 positions match TRBD1. J gave up 3 bases and V 6 bases, and 12 bases lay outside the gene matches. CDR1 and CDR2 from the germline V gene are MDHEN and SYDVKM. The CDR3 contains 16 residues. The CDR3 coding sequence is TGTGCCAGCAGCCACCGACAGGGGCCTCGATACACTGAAGCTTTCTTT. This encodes CASSHRQGPRYTEAFF.

This clonotype rates as medium-sized. This beta chain appears as a stray read in a library generated for alpha chains; its size is not informative. V is TRBV28 and J is TRBJ1-5; D gene uncertain. CDR3 length: 14 residues. The V and J ends lost 1 base and 1 base respectively, with 5 bases between them. CDR1 is MDHEN, CDR2 SYDVKM, per germline. Here the CDR3 reads CASSLLASNQPQHF. CDR3 sequence (DNA): TGTGCCAGCAGTTTATTGGCCAGCAATCAGCCCCAGCATTTT.

This clonotype was seen many times. For a library built for alpha chains, this beta chain is a stray read; little rests on its size. The J gene is TRBJ2-2, the V gene TRBV7-7, with D unclear. The CDR3 length is 12 residues. Germline V gene lookup returns CDR1 SSHAT and CDR2 FNYEAQ (reference sequence). The DNA of the CDR3 is TGTGCTTTCTCCCCTAACACCGGGGAGCTGTTTTTT. It encodes CAFSPNTGELFF. Based on the CDR3 plus reference TRBV7-7 and TRBJ2-2, the full variable domain is GAGVSQSPRYKVTKRGQDVTLRCDPISSHATLYWYQQALGQGPEFLTYFNYEAQPDKSGLPSDRFSAERPEGSISTLTIQRTEQRDSAMYRCAFSPNTGELFFGEGSRLTVL.

In this sample, this clonotype turned up many times. A library prepared for alpha chains yielded this beta chain as an off-target read; its size is of little meaning. The gene calls are TRBV28 and TRBJ2-1; D is uncertain. Trimming left V 1 base short and J 3 bases short, with 10 bases between. The V gene's germline CDR1 is MDHEN and CDR2 SYDVKM. This CDR3 has 15 amino acids. The CDR3 DNA follows: TGTGCCAGCAGTTTATACGTAGAACTCTACAATGAGCAGTTCTTC. Its protein product is CASSLYVELYNEQFF.

By sample share, this clonotype is medium-sized. This beta chain is an off-target read within a library intended for alpha chains, so its frequency means little. The V call is TRBV2, the J call TRBJ2-2; D might be TRBD1 (5 bases). Deletions cut 11 bases from V and 7 bases from J, with 23 bases between. Germline loops: CDR1 SNHLY, CDR2 FYNNEI. There are 15 residues in the CDR3. CDR3 nucleotides: TGTGCCGGGCAGGGTTCGGTTGGCCCCCGCGGGGAGCTGTTTTTT. Its protein is CAGQGSVGPRGELFF.